This T cell receptor beta chain was documented in a study of regulatory T cells in long-lasting Graves disease. This clonotype came up many times. Its cognate antigen is unknown. Study-level points and caveats: TCR diversity was lower in persistent Graves' patients than in newly diagnosed ones. New patients shared fewer public clonotypes (approximately 970) than persistent patients did (roughly 2,500).

Investigators prepared the TCR beta libraries by applying iRepertoire HTBI primers and Arm-PCR of CDR3 regions. TCRdb reanalysed the multiplex PCR reads using MiXCR and keeps one entry per CDR3 protein. The repertoire includes under 450,000 distinct CDR3 sequences, approximately 25% of them detected once, and approximately 28% sits in the top ten. Time point defined: persistent/refractory GD, antithyroid drugs over 5 years with positive TRAb. Extracted RNA from PBMCs served as the source of the TCR library. The length of the CDR3 is 14 residues. V lost 3 bases to trimming and J lost 4 bases, with 12 bases between them. CDR1 and CDR2 (germline): SNHLY, FYNNEI.

The specimen was peripheral blood mononuclear cells (PBMCs), collected when the disease was refractory, from a patient treated with antithyroid drugs. This TCR was recovered from a woman aged 40 to 50 with Graves disease. The rearrangement joins TRBV2 to TRBJ1-2; D is undetermined. The CDR3 nucleotides are TGTGCCAGCAGTGATACCGGGATATCCTATGGCTACACCTTC. Its translation is CASSDTGISYGYTF.